Presented here are 3 T cell receptor beta chains from one specimen sequenced in a study of T cell changes during pregnancy in multiple sclerosis. Produced via immunoSEQ multiplex PCR; TCRdb's table is partial and in-frame only. The sample carries around 30,000 clones, over 80% recorded once. Source: CD8+ T cells from peripheral blood mononuclear cells, taken in the first trimester of pregnancy. These TCRs come from a female donor with multiple sclerosis, enrolled in a pregnancy study.

This rearrangement joins TRBV7-9 to TRBJ1-1, with a weak D call TRBD1 (6 bases). CDR3 length: 12 residues. The ends were cut back, 11 bases at V and 4 bases at J, with 14 bases in the middle. CDR1 and CDR2 from the germline V gene are SEHNR and FQNEAQ (reference sequence). CDR3 in DNA: TGTGCCGGGGGAGGGGGGCGCACTGAAGCTTTCTTT. Its translation is CAGGGGRTEAFF. Full variable domain (outside the CDR3, taken from reference TRBV7-9 and TRBJ1-1): DTGVSQNPRHKITKRGQNVTFRCDPISEHNRLYWYRQTLGQGPEFLTYFQNEAQLEKSRLLSDRFSAERPKGSFSTLEIQRTEQGDSAMYLCAGGGGRTEAFFGQGTRLTVV.

V and J are TRBV27 and TRBJ1-1; 8 bases are a match to TRBD1. CDR1 and CDR2 (germline): MNHEY, SMNVEV (reference sequence). The length of the CDR3 is 17 residues. J was trimmed by 4 bases and V by 6 bases; bases with no gene match: 16. CDR3 region: CASSQLHSDRGITEAFF. The CDR3, as DNA: TGTGCCAGCAGCCAACTTCATTCAGACAGGGGAATCACTGAAGCTTTCTTT.

The rearrangement joins TRBV7-9 to TRBJ1-1; D is undetermined. Germline CDR1 SEHNR, CDR2 FQNEAQ (reference sequence). The CDR3 loop spans 13 amino acids. V gave up 2 bases and J gave up 1 base, with 5 bases separating them. DNA of the CDR3: TGTGCCAGCAGCTTACCATGGAACACTGAAGCTTTCTTT. Amino acids: CASSLPWNTEAFF.